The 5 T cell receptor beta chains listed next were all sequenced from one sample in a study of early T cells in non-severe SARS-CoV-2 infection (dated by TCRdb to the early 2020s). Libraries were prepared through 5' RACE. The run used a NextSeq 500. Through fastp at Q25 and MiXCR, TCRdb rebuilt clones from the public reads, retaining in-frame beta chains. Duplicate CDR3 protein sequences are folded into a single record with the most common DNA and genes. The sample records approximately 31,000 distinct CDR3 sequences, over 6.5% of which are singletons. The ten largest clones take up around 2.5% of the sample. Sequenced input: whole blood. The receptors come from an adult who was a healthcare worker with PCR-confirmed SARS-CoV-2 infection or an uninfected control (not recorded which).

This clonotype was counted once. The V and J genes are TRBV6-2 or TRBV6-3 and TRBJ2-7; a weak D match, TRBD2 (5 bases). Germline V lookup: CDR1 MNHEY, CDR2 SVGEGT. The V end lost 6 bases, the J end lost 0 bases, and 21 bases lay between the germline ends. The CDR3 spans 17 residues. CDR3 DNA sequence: TGTGCCAGCAGGGAGCCTTCGAAAGGCGGGCACTCCTACGAGCAGTACTTC. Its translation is CASREPSKGGHSYEQYF.

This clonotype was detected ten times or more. DNA of the CDR3: TGCGCCAGCGGGACTGGCAATAATGAAAAACTGTTTTTT. Translating it yields CASGTGNNEKLFF. The rearrangement uses TRBV10-2 and TRBJ1-4, with D maybe TRBD1 (5 bases). Germline CDR1 reads WSHSY; CDR2 reads SAAADI. This CDR3 region has 13 residues. V lost 8 bases to trimming and J lost 4 bases, with 11 bases between them.

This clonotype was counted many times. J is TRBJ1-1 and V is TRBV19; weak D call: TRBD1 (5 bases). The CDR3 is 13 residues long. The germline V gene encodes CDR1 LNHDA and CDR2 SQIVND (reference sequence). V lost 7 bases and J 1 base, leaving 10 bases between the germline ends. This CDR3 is CASTDTGNTEAFF. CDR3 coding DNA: TGTGCCAGTACCGATACAGGGAACACTGAAGCTTTCTTT.

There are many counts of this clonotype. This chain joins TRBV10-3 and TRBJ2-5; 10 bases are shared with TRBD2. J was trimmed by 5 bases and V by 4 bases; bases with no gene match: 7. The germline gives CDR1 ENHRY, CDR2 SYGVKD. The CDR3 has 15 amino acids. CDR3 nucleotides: TGTGCCATCAGTGGGACTAGCGGCCCTCAGGAGACCCAGTACTTC. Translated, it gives CAISGTSGPQETQYF.

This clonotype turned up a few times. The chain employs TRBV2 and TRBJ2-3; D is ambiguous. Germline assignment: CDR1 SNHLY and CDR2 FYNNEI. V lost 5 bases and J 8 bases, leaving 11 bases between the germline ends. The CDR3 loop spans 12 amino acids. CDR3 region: CASSTMWATQYF. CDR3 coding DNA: TGTGCCAGCAGTACGATGTGGGCTACGCAGTATTTT.